The source of this T cell receptor (beta chain) is a study of beta chain features in type 1 diabetes. Study conclusions and caveats: All four CD4+ subsets of Type 1 diabetes patients contained TCRB CDR3s that were moderately but significantly shorter.

cDNA synthesis used the whole RNA isolate, giving expressed TCRB sequences. Produced via immunoSEQ multiplex PCR; TCRdb's table is partial and in-frame only. The sample has over 700,000 clones; roughly 15% are singletons. Turning to this clone: As yet, its antigen is unknown.

V shed 6 bases, J shed 4 bases, and the junction held 9 bases outside the gene matches. The CDR3 length is 15 residues. Germline values: CDR1 SGHRS, CDR2 YFSETQ. V usage is TRBV5-1 and J usage is TRBJ2-1; 8 nucleotides match TRBD2. The TCR originated in a woman aged 18-29 years in good health. The sample taken for sequencing was naive CD4+ T cells from blood. CDR3 nucleotides: TGCGCCAGCACCGGGGGGGCGCAGGTATACAATGAGCAGTTCTTC. This codes for CASTGGAQVYNEQFF.